A single TCR beta chain is shown here with its context. 13 Jbeta primers and 60 Vbeta primers were used for the PCR. The method was immunoSEQ multiplex PCR; TCRdb's version includes in-frame clones alone and lacks a portion of them. The table shows fewer than 95,000 clones, with approximately 64% occurring only once. The data originate from a study of cytomegalovirus exposure and HLA in healthy donors. Germline V gene data show CDR1 as SEHNR and CDR2 as FQNEAQ (reference sequence). CDR3 size: 12 residues. Trimming cost V 8 bases and J 7 bases, with 14 bases left between them. The sample was PBMCs. This chain joins TRBV7-9 and TRBJ1-1; no clear D gene. This clonotype was obtained from a woman in her 50s in good health and CMV-seropositive. In DNA, the CDR3 is TGTGCCAGCTTTCCTTCGGAGGTTGAAGCTTTCTTT. This sequence encodes CASFPSEVEAFF.